The source of this T cell receptor (beta chain) is a study of cytomegalovirus exposure and HLA in healthy donors. Trimming shortened V by 8 bases and J by 7 bases, and 21 bases separated the two germline ends. The CDR3 is 15 residues long. Germline loops: CDR1 SNHLY, CDR2 FYNNEI. The PCR employed 60 Vbeta primers together with 13 Jbeta primers. The protocol was immunoSEQ multiplex PCR, while the TCRdb copy is restricted to in-frame clones and leaves out a portion. The sample shows roughly 120,000 clones, about 74% of them seen only once. This clone was found a few times. Sequenced sample: PBMCs. V gene TRBV2 combines with J gene TRBJ1-5, with a tentative D call TRBD1 (5 bases). This sequence originates from a woman aged 45 to 65 in good health and CMV-seropositive. DNA of the CDR3: TGTGCCAGCGGGGCCCTCCCGAGGCTTGGCCAGCCCCAGCATTTT. This sequence encodes CASGALPRLGQPQHF.